This T cell receptor (beta chain) was profiled in a study of regulatory T cells in long-lasting Graves disease. Relying on iRepertoire HTBI primers and Arm-PCR of CDR3 regions, the team built TCR beta libraries. TCRdb reprocessed the multiplex PCR reads with MiXCR, giving one entry per CDR3 protein. The table shows about 610,000 distinct CDR3 sequences, with 16% occurring only once. This clonotype was seen at least ten times. Germline assignment: CDR1 MDHEN and CDR2 SYDVKM. The CDR3 spans 12 residues. The ends were cut back, 5 bases at V and 8 bases at J, with 10 bases in the middle. Indicated time point: newly diagnosed GD, antithyroid drugs for less than 3 months. Extracted PBMC RNA gave rise to the TCR library. A further study also used this sample, focusing on T cells in Graves' hyperthyroidism and ophthalmopathy. That paper adds: With the HTBI primer set, the TCR CDR3 went through a first round of RT-PCR.

The receptor was isolated from a man between 18 and 35 years old with Graves disease. The V call is TRBV28, the J call TRBJ2-1; D perhaps matches TRBD1 (5 bases). This sample comprised peripheral blood mononuclear cells (PBMCs), obtained at new diagnosis, from a patient treated with antithyroid drugs. The DNA of the CDR3 is TGTGCCAGCAGTCACGCAGGGTATGAGCAGTTCTTC. Protein product: CASSHAGYEQFF.